A single sample is the source of the 3 T cell receptor beta chains below, sequenced in a study of early T cells in non-severe SARS-CoV-2 infection. TCRdb recomputed calls from the 5' RACE reads with MiXCR, one row per CDR3 protein. There are approximately 90,000 distinct CDR3 sequences in the sample; roughly 15% occur only once, and around 5% lies in the top ten. The sample was whole blood, taken at baseline. These receptor sequences come from an adult who was a healthcare worker with PCR-confirmed SARS-CoV-2 infection or an uninfected control (not recorded which).

This clonotype was seen a few times. This rearrangement joins TRBV9 to TRBJ2-1; the D call may be TRBD1 or TRBD2 (6 bases each). Germline V gene sequence: CDR1 SGDLS, CDR2 YYNGEE. This CDR3 has 13 residues. The V gene lost 3 bases and the J gene lost 7 bases, with 11 bases spanning the gap. CDR3 DNA: TGTGCCAGCAGCGCGAGAGGGGGGAATGAGCAGTTCTTC. As protein: CASSARGGNEQFF.

This clonotype has only a few counts. In DNA form, the CDR3 reads TGCGCCAGCAGCGGAGGACAGGGTAGCTATGGCTACACCTTC. It encodes CASSGGQGSYGYTF. The gene calls are TRBV5-1 and TRBJ1-2; 8 nucleotides agree with TRBD1. V trimming: 4 bases; J trimming: 4 bases; junction bases outside the gene matches: 6. Germline lookup yields CDR1 SGHRS and CDR2 YFSETQ. This CDR3 region has 14 residues.

This clonotype has more than one count but fewer than ten. The rearrangement links TRBV29-1 to TRBJ2-5; 7 bases are shared with TRBD1. From germline, CDR1 is SQVTM and CDR2 ANQGSEA. The CDR3 covers 13 residues. The J segment lost 4 bases and the V segment lost 3 bases, leaving 5 bases of the junction unmatched. This CDR3 reads CSVEMGQRETQYF. CDR3 in DNA: TGCAGCGTTGAGATGGGACAGCGAGAGACCCAGTACTTC.